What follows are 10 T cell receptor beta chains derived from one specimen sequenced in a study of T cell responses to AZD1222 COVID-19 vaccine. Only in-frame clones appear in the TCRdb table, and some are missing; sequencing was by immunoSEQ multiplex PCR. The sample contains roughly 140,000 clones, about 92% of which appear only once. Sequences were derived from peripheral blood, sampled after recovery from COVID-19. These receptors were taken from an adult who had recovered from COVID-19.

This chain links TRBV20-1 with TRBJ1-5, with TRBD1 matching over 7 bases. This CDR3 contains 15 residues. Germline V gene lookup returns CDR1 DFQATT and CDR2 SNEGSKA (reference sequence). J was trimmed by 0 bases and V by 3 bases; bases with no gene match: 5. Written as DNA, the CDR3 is TGCAGTGCTAGTGGCTCAGGGGGTAGCAATCAGCCCCAGCATTTT. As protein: CSASGSGGSNQPQHF.

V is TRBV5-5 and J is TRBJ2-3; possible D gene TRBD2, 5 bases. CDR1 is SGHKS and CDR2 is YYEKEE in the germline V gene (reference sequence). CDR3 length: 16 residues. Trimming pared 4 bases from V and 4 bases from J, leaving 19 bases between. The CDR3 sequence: CASSPTWVGSADTQYF. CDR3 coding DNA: TGTGCCAGCAGCCCGACTTGGGTAGGGAGCGCAGATACGCAGTATTTT.

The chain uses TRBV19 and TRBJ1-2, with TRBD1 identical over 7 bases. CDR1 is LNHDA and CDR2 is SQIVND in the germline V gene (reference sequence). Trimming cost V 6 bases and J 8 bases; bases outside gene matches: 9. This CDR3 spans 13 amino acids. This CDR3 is CASSPTGSGGYTF. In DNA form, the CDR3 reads TGTGCCAGTAGCCCGACAGGGAGCGGAGGCTACACCTTC.

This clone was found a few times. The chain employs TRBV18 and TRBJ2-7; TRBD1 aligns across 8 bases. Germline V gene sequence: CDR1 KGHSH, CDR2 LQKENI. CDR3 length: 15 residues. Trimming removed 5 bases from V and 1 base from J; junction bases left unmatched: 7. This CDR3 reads CASSFYRGESYEQYF. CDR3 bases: TGTGCCAGCTCATTTTACAGGGGGGAGTCCTACGAGCAGTACTTC.

CDR3 nucleotide sequence: TGTGCCAGCAGTTCCGGGACTACGAACACCGGGGAGCTGTTTTTT. Translated, it gives CASSSGTTNTGELFF. The chain employs TRBV6-5 and TRBJ2-2, with TRBD2 identical over 7 bases. The CDR3 is 15 amino acids. The junction had 2 bases not matched to a gene; V was cut back by 4 bases and J by 0 bases. The germline CDR1 and CDR2 sequences are MNHEY and SVGAGI.

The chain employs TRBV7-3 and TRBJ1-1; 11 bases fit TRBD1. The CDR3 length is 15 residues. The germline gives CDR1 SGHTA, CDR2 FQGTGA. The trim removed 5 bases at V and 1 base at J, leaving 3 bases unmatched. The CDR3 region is CASSPGTGGNTEAFF. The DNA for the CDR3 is TGTGCCAGCAGCCCCGGGACAGGGGGGAACACTGAAGCTTTCTTT.

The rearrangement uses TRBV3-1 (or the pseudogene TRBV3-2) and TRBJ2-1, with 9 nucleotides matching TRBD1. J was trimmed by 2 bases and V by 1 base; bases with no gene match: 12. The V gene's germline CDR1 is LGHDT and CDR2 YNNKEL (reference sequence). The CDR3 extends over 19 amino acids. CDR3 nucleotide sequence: TGTGCCAGCAGCCAAGTTGGGGCTCTCCGGGACAGGGCCTACAATGAGCAGTTCTTC. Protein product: CASSQVGALRDRAYNEQFF.

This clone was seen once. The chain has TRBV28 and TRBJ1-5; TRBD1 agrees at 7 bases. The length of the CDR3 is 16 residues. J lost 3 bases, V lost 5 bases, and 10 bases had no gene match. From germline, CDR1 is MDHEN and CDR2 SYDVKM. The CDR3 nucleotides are TGTGCCAGCAGTCTCCACACCGGACAGGCCAATCAGCCCCAGCATTTT. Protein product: CASSLHTGQANQPQHF.

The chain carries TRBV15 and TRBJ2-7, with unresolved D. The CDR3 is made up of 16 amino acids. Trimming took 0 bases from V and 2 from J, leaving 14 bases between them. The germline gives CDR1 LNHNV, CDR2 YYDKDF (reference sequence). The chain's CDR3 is CATSRDGAIGAYEQYF. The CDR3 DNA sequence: TGTGCCACCAGCAGAGATGGCGCGATCGGCGCCTACGAGCAGTACTTC.

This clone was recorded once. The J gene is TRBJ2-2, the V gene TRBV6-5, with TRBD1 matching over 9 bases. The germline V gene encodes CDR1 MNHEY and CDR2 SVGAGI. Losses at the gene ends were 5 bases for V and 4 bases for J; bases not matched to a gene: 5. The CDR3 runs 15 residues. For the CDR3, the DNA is TGTGCCAGCAGTCCATCGACAGGGGGCACCGGGGAGCTGTTTTTT. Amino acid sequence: CASSPSTGGTGELFF.